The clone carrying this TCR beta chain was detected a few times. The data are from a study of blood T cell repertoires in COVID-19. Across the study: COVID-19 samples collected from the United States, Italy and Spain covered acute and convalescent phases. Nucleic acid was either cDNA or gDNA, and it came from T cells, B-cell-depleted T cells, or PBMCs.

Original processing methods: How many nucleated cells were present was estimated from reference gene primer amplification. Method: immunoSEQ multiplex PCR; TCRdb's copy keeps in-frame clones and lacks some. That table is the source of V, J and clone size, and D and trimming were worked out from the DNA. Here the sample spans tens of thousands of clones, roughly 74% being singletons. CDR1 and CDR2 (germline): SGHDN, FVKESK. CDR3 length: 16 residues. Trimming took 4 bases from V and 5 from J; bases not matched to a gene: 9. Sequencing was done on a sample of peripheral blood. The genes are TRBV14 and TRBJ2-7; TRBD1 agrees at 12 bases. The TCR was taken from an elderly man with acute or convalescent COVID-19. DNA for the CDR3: TGTGCCAGCAGCCCCTGGAGTGGGACAGGGGGCAACGAGCAGTACTTC. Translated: CASSPWSGTGGNEQYF.